What follows describes a single T cell receptor (beta chain). This entry is derived from a study of cytomegalovirus exposure and HLA in healthy donors. Trimming removed 4 bases from V and 2 bases from J, with 12 bases in between. Germline-derived CDR1 and CDR2 are SGHNT and YYREEE (reference sequence). CDR3 length: 14 amino acids. In the PCR, 60 Vbeta and 13 Jbeta primers were used. This table comes from immunoSEQ multiplex PCR, and its TCRdb copy is limited to in-frame clones, with some not included. The sample holds 95,000 to 150,000 clones, around 86% seen once. The clonotype was recovered from a man younger than 40 in good health and CMV-seronegative. The material sequenced was PBMCs. This chain connects TRBV5-4 to TRBJ1-2; tentative D call: TRBD1 (6 bases). The CDR3 loop reads CASSVAGTNYGYTF. Here the CDR3 DNA reads TGTGCCAGCAGCGTGGCGGGGACAAACTATGGCTACACCTTC.